This TCR beta chain is from a study of blood T cell repertoires in COVID-19 (dated by TCRdb to 2018 to 2021). Notes on the research overall: Samples covering the acute and convalescent phases of COVID-19 were provided by collaborators in the United States, Italy and Spain. Where available, HLA class I and class II types were taken from metadata supplied by the sample provider and were not determined by assay-based typing. The samples were drawn from the first 160 participants of the ongoing ImmuneRACE study and from over 950 subjects provided by 6 global collaborators. Nearly every sample came with metadata listing a de-identified subject ID, COVID-19 status, age in years and sex. The prospective study material was composed of cDNA or gDNA derived from T cells, B-cell-depleted T cells, or PBMCs. Subjects who had been exposed to COVID-19, were actively infected with it, or had recovered from it provided the deeply sampled blood TCRbeta repertoires that made up the dataset. The repertoires were released in a freely available public database meant as a resource for research on the immune response to SARS-CoV-2. Study-wide findings and limitations: Clinical and demographic metadata were provided uncurated, with the amount varying by source and participant.

TCRbeta CDR3 regions were amplified from genomic DNA using the immunoSEQ Assay, a bias-controlled multiplex PCR. From the authors' description of their analysis: Within the assay, amplification of reference gene primers was used to estimate how many nucleated cells each sample contained. To quantify the absolute abundance of each unique TCRbeta CDR3 rearrangement, sequence reads were collapsed and filtered. Productive Simpson clonality was computed per sample as the square root of Simpson's diversity index over productive rearrangements. TCRdb retrieved this table from immuneACCESS and kept in-frame rearrangements only. Not all clones are present; in checked studies, unresolved V genes account for under half, and no reason is known for the remainder. V and J calls and clone size are given by that table; D and trimming were obtained from the DNA. Counted in this sample were around 26,000 clones; roughly 84% of them appeared once. 25% to 35% of the sample lies in the top ten.

The collaborating institutions used their own protocols to collect whole blood in K2EDTA tubes. Collaborator samples were shipped for TCRbeta analysis as frozen whole blood, isolated PBMCs, or DNA extracted from either sample type. The CDR3 measures 11 amino acids from cysteine to phenylalanine. Left in the record is the CDR3 DNA by itself, 33 bases read in frame from the first base. At the junction V is shortened by 8 bases and J by 11 bases; bases outside the gene matches: 7. The germline V gene encodes CDR1 MDHEN and CDR2 SYDVKM. A word on this clone: Its specific antigen is unknown. No base-level quality is on record; no much larger clone is a single base apart.

The source material was peripheral blood. The V and J segments used are TRBV28 and TRBJ1-1, with 8 junctional bases fitting TRBD1. This receptor was obtained from a human donor in a cohort sampled during active COVID-19. The nucleotide sequence is given as TGTGCCAGCCGAGGGACAGGTCCGGCTTTCTTT. It is translated as CASRGTGPAFF.